This T cell receptor beta chain was recovered during a study of CD8+ T cells in alopecia areata. Losses at the gene ends were 5 bases for V and 4 bases for J; bases not matched to a gene: 8. The germline V gene has CDR1 SGHDT and CDR2 YYEEEE. The CDR3 contains 14 residues. cDNA serving as the sequencing template came from extracted, reverse transcribed RNA. Profiling relied on immunoSEQ multiplex PCR, and the TCRdb table lists in-frame clones only, not all of them. The sample records 110,000 to 150,000 clones, approximately 51% being singletons. The specimen comprised CD4+ T cells sorted from blood, sampled at week 0. The sequence derives from a human donor with alopecia areata. V gene TRBV5-6 combines with J gene TRBJ1-2, with 7 bases that match TRBD1. Here the CDR3 DNA reads TGTGCCAGCAGACGAACAGGGGTGGGCTATGGCTACACCTTC. The encoded protein is CASRRTGVGYGYTF.